This entry lists 7 T cell receptor beta chains sequenced from one sample in a study of shared clonotypes between healthy human individuals. Measured with immunoSEQ multiplex PCR; TCRdb has only the in-frame clones, and not every one. Of around 700,000 clones listed, just over 90% are singletons. Naive-designated CD8 cells lacked CD45RO, were positively enriched for CCR7, and omitted terminally differentiated effector memory CD45RA+ cells. Sequences were obtained from naive CD8+ T cells sorted from blood. All receptors come from a man aged 25 to 45 in good health.

The sample holds one count of this clone. The chain carries TRBV14 and TRBJ1-3, with 7 bases that match TRBD1. V gave up 4 bases and J gave up 1 base; unmatched junction bases: 7. The CDR3 runs 16 residues. The V gene's germline CDR1 is SGHDN and CDR2 FVKESK. CDR3 region: CASSPGTVLSGNTIYF. The CDR3 DNA is TGTGCCAGCAGCCCCGGGACAGTCTTGTCTGGAAACACCATATATTTT.

CDR3: CASSYRLAGVGSYEQYF. CDR3 in DNA: TGTGCCAGCAGCTATCGACTAGCGGGAGTTGGCTCCTACGAGCAGTACTTC. J is TRBJ2-7 and V is TRBV5-4, with 12 bases identical to TRBD2. CDR1 SGHNT and CDR2 YYREEE come from the germline V gene (reference sequence). This CDR3 has 17 amino acids. V was pared by 3 bases and J by 0 bases, with 7 bases of the junction left unmatched.

In its sample, this clone was seen once. CDR3 in amino acids: CASSQEDSSFLYEQYF. CDR3 sequence (DNA): TGCGCCAGCAGCCAAGAAGACAGCTCGTTTCTCTACGAGCAGTACTTC. This rearrangement joins TRBV4-3 to TRBJ2-7, with a tentative D call TRBD1 (5 bases). This CDR3 contains 16 residues. V was pared by 0 bases and J by 3 bases, with 15 bases between. Germline V CDR1 and CDR2: LGHNA, YSLEER.

V usage is TRBV5-1 and J usage is TRBJ2-7; D gene unclear. The length of the CDR3 is 12 residues. Per germline, CDR1 SGHRS and CDR2 YFSETQ. The V end lost 3 bases, the J end lost 6 bases, and 10 bases lay between the germline ends. CDR3 DNA sequence: TGCGCCAGCAGCTCTCCTCAGCGCGAGCAGTACTTC. Translation: CASSSPQREQYF.

The chain combines TRBV11-2 with TRBJ2-7, with 10 bases matching TRBD1. Germline loops: CDR1 SGHAT, CDR2 FQNNGV. The CDR3 runs to 18 residues. Trimming removed 7 bases from V and 2 bases from J; junction bases left unmatched: 17. The CDR3: CASTGPPPGGTGAYEQYF. The CDR3 region has the DNA TGTGCCAGCACCGGACCTCCCCCAGGGGGGACAGGGGCCTACGAGCAGTACTTC.

The rearrangement uses TRBV19 and TRBJ1-4; D not certain. Germline V gene data show CDR1 as LNHDA and CDR2 as SQIVND (reference sequence). This CDR3 has 15 amino acids. V was trimmed by 7 bases and J by 4 bases, leaving 16 bases between them. CDR3 amino acids: CASNDLSGSNEKLFF. In DNA, the CDR3 is TGTGCCAGTAATGATCTGTCGGGGAGTAATGAAAAACTGTTTTTT.

The chain is built from TRBV27 and TRBJ2-1; 8 nucleotides match TRBD2. V lost 9 bases to trimming and J lost 2 bases; unmatched junction nucleotides: 12. Germline loops: CDR1 MNHEY, CDR2 SMNVEV (reference sequence). The CDR3 extends over 16 amino acids. The CDR3 protein is CASTLASGLAYNEQFF. The CDR3 nucleotides are TGTGCCAGTACCCTAGCCTCGGGACTAGCCTACAATGAGCAGTTCTTC.